This entry lists 24 T cell receptor beta chains sequenced from one sample in a study of blood T cells in healthy people across ages. Alongside a J-beta primer mix, a sample-barcoded 5' primer served in a second PCR lasting about 7 to 12 cycles. TCRdb analysed the 5' RACE reads with MiXCR anew, one entry per CDR3 protein. The profile shows 760,000 or so distinct CDR3 sequences, around 25% of them singletons. These data were also reused for a study on T cells of mothers and their children.

The source material was blood. The receptors derive from a boy aged 5-17 years in good health.

The V and J genes are TRBV5-6 and TRBJ2-5; D not certain. The CDR3 covers 15 residues. Per the germline V gene, CDR1 is SGHDT and CDR2 is YYEEEE. V gave up 6 bases and J gave up 5 bases, with 20 bases separating them. The CDR3 sequence is CASITLAAPLETQYF. The CDR3 region has the DNA TGTGCCAGCATAACGTTGGCCGCCCCCTTGGAGACCCAGTACTTC.

The table lists this clonotype with a few counts. The chain uses TRBV29-1 and TRBJ2-7; D is perhaps TRBD1 (6 bases). Germline V gene sequence: CDR1 SQVTM, CDR2 ANQGSEA. With 3 bases removed from V and 2 bases from J, the gap between germline ends came to 11 bases. CDR3 length equals 13 residues. The DNA for the CDR3 is TGCAGCGTTGAGGGGGACACCGCCTACGAGCAGTACTTC. It specifies CSVEGDTAYEQYF.

The sample holds a few counts of this clonotype. The rearrangement uses TRBV29-1 and TRBJ2-1; possible D gene TRBD1, 5 bases. CDR1 and CDR2 from the germline V gene are SQVTM and ANQGSEA. The V end lost 3 bases, the J end lost 5 bases, and 20 bases lay between the germline ends. The CDR3 runs to 16 residues. Here the CDR3 DNA reads TGCAGCGTTGAGGGCAGGGAAGGTCAAGGGAACAATGAGCAGTTCTTC. Encoded protein: CSVEGREGQGNNEQFF.

This clonotype was recorded at least ten times. This chain uses TRBV5-1 with TRBJ2-5, with a possible D match to TRBD2 (6 bases). This CDR3 contains 13 residues. Trimming took 1 base from V and 4 from J, leaving 8 bases between them. Germline assignment: CDR1 SGHRS and CDR2 YFSETQ. The CDR3 nucleotides read TGCGCCAGCAGCTTGTCAGCGGGAGAGACCCAGTACTTC. It encodes CASSLSAGETQYF.

This clonotype was seen a few times. This sequence joins TRBV20-1 and TRBJ2-5, with 7 bases aligning to TRBD2. Germline CDR1 is DFQATT and CDR2 is SNEGSKA (reference sequence). With V trimmed by 6 bases and J by 4 bases, 11 bases remained unmatched. The CDR3 spans 14 residues. CDR3 in DNA: TGCAGTGCCCCAGGACTAGAGGTTGCAGAGACCCAGTACTTC. As protein: CSAPGLEVAETQYF.

V is TRBV28 and J is TRBJ2-5; perhaps TRBD2 as D (5 bases). Gene TRBJ2-7 matches the end of the DNA better, so the J call may be wrong. Per germline, CDR1 MDHEN and CDR2 SYDVKM. The CDR3 sequence is 12 residues long. As DNA, the CDR3 is TGTGCCAGCAGTTCCCCCGCGGGCGAGCAGTACTTC. Encoded protein: CASSSPAGEQYF.

V gene TRBV25-1 combines with J gene TRBJ2-3; D not certain. The V and J ends lost 1 base and 0 bases respectively, with 8 bases between them. The length of the CDR3 is 15 residues. Germline V gene data show CDR1 as MGHDK and CDR2 as SYGVNS. In DNA, the CDR3 is TGTGCCAGCAGTGAATTCGATAGGAGCACAGATACGCAGTATTTT. This encodes CASSEFDRSTDTQYF.

This clonotype was counted only a few times. V usage is TRBV5-1 and J usage is TRBJ1-1, with TRBD1 identical over 8 bases. This CDR3 has 16 residues. V shed 0 bases and J 4 bases; nucleotides not matched to a gene: 8. Per the germline V gene, CDR1 is SGHRS and CDR2 is YFSETQ. The CDR3 region has the DNA TGCGCCAGCAGCTTGGGGCCGACAGGGGCCACCACTGAAGCTTTCTTT. This translates into CASSLGPTGATTEAFF.

There are a few counts of this clonotype. V and J are TRBV11-2 and TRBJ2-2, with D possibly being TRBD1 (5 bases). From germline, CDR1 is SGHAT and CDR2 FQNNGV. This CDR3 comprises 15 residues. Trimming removed 1 base from V and 1 base from J, with 7 bases in between. CDR3 sequence (DNA): TGTGCCAGCAGCTTAGCCGACAGGAACACCGGGGAGCTGTTTTTT. Its translation: CASSLADRNTGELFF.

Many counts were recorded for this clonotype. The rearrangement joins TRBV7-8 to TRBJ2-4, with D possibly matching TRBD1 (5 bases). Per the germline V gene, CDR1 is SGHVS and CDR2 is FQNEAQ. This CDR3 region has 16 residues. V lost 1 base and J lost 1, with 11 bases in between. In DNA, the CDR3 is TGTGCCAGCAGCTTAGGCATAGGGGCGGCCAAAAACATTCAGTACTTC. Translating gives CASSLGIGAAKNIQYF.

CDR3 bases: TGCAGTGCTAGCGGACTAGCGGGAGTCGATGAGCAGTTCTTC. Protein: CSASGLAGVDEQFF. The chain employs TRBV20-1 and TRBJ2-1; 13 bases align to TRBD2. V trimming: 3 bases; J trimming: 8 bases; junction bases outside the gene matches: 4. Germline values: CDR1 DFQATT, CDR2 SNEGSKA (reference sequence). There are 14 residues in the CDR3.

The genes are TRBV24-1 and TRBJ2-1, with 10 bases matching TRBD1. CDR1 and CDR2 from the germline V gene are KGHDR and SFDVKD. This CDR3 is built from 16 residues. With V trimmed by 4 bases and J by 5 bases, 7 bases remained unmatched. The CDR3 here is CATSERTGGGHNEQFF. CDR3 sequence (DNA): TGTGCCACCAGTGAGCGGACAGGGGGAGGCCACAATGAGCAGTTCTTC.

This clonotype was counted a few times. This sequence joins TRBV6-5 and TRBJ1-5; D is possibly TRBD1 (6 bases). With 5 bases removed from V and 1 base from J, the gap between germline ends came to 9 bases. This CDR3 region has 14 residues. CDR1 and CDR2 (germline): MNHEY, SVGAGI. DNA of the CDR3: TGTGCCAGCAGTGGGACAATAAGCAATCAGCCCCAGCATTTT. It is translated as CASSGTISNQPQHF.

V is TRBV6-5 and J is TRBJ1-2; 10 bases fit TRBD1. This CDR3 spans 13 amino acids. V was clipped by 9 bases and J by 8 bases; unmatched bases: 9. The germline V gene encodes CDR1 MNHEY and CDR2 SVGAGI. The CDR3 sequence is CASTPGQGYGYTF. The CDR3 DNA reads TGTGCCAGTACTCCGGGACAGGGGTACGGCTACACCTTC.

The CDR3 DNA follows: TGCAGTGCTAGAGTTCCCCTGGATCTCAATGAGCAGTTCTTC. As protein: CSARVPLDLNEQFF. The chain recombines TRBV20-1 with TRBJ2-1; D gene unclear. From germline, CDR1 is DFQATT and CDR2 SNEGSKA (reference sequence). Between the trimmed V and J ends, which lost 1 base and 6 bases, there was a span of 13 bases. This CDR3 contains 14 residues.

V usage is TRBV20-1 and J usage is TRBJ2-3, with a possible D match to TRBD2 (7 bases). CDR3 length: 15 amino acids. V was shortened by 5 bases and J by 3 bases, with 18 bases between the two germline ends. Germline V gene lookup returns CDR1 DFQATT and CDR2 SNEGSKA (reference sequence). For the CDR3, the DNA is TGCAGTGCTGCCCTTCGTGGGGGGGCGACAGATACGCAGTATTTT. Protein: CSAALRGGATDTQYF.

The rearrangement joins TRBV4-1 to TRBJ2-7; a weak D match, TRBD2 (6 bases). This CDR3 region has 15 residues. Germline V gene lookup returns CDR1 MGHRA and CDR2 YSYEKL. V was pared by 5 bases and J by 1 base, with 15 bases between. The CDR3 here is CASSFTPGGSYEQYF. CDR3 DNA: TGCGCCAGCAGCTTCACCCCAGGAGGGTCCTACGAGCAGTACTTC.

The chain combines TRBV20-1 with TRBJ2-3; 7 bases match TRBD2. Germline V gene data show CDR1 as DFQATT and CDR2 as SNEGSKA (reference sequence). The CDR3 has 14 amino acids. With V trimmed by 3 bases and J by 2 bases, 5 bases remained unmatched. The CDR3 bases are TGCAGTGCTAGTATGGCGGGAGCCACAGATACGCAGTATTTT. Translated, it gives CSASMAGATDTQYF.

The chain recombines TRBV29-1 with TRBJ2-5; D is unclear. The V end lost 5 bases, the J end lost 1 base, and 5 bases lay between the germline ends. The CDR3 has 11 residues. The V gene's germline CDR1 is SQVTM and CDR2 ANQGSEA. This CDR3 is CSVRTQETQYF. In nucleotides, the CDR3 is TGCAGCGTTAGAACCCAAGAGACCCAGTACTTC.

Only a few counts were recorded for this clonotype. The chain employs TRBV6-6 and TRBJ2-5; 9 positions match TRBD2. V shed 0 bases and J 4 bases; nucleotides not matched to a gene: 6. Germline V lookup: CDR1 MNHNY, CDR2 SVGAGI (reference sequence). The CDR3 runs 16 residues. DNA for the CDR3: TGTGCCAGCAGTTACTCGATGGTAGCGGGAGTAGAGACCCAGTACTTC. Encoded protein: CASSYSMVAGVETQYF.

This clonotype was counted a few times. The V gene is TRBV27, the J gene TRBJ2-2; no clear D gene. Trimming shortened V by 2 bases and J by 6 bases, and 4 bases separated the two germline ends. Germline V gene sequence: CDR1 MNHEY, CDR2 SMNVEV (reference sequence). This CDR3 region has 12 residues. The CDR3 DNA reads TGTGCCAGCAGTTTACAGCCCGGGGAGCTGTTTTTT. Its protein product is CASSLQPGELFF.

The chain couples TRBV20-1 to TRBJ1-1; the match to TRBD1 covers 8 bases. The CDR3 spans 14 residues. The V segment lost 4 bases and the J segment 1 base; nucleotides outside the gene matches: 5. CDR1 DFQATT and CDR2 SNEGSKA come from the germline V gene (reference sequence). The DNA of the CDR3 is TGCAGTGCTAATCCAGGGGGCGGGAACACTGAAGCTTTCTTT. It encodes CSANPGGGNTEAFF.

The CDR3 DNA reads TGCAGCGTTGAAGGAGGCAGCGGGAGACATGGCTACACCTTC. This translates into CSVEGGSGRHGYTF. V gene TRBV29-1 combines with J gene TRBJ1-2, with D unclear. With 1 base removed from V and 6 bases from J, the gap between germline ends came to 15 bases. Germline lookup yields CDR1 SQVTM and CDR2 ANQGSEA. The CDR3 runs 14 residues.

This clonotype has more than one count but fewer than ten. DNA of the CDR3: TGTGCCAGCAGCCCCGTATCAGCTAACTATGGCTACACCTTC. Its translation: CASSPVSANYGYTF. The V gene is TRBV12-3 or TRBV12-4, the J gene TRBJ1-2, with D unresolved. V was clipped by 6 bases and J by 0 bases, with 11 bases between them. The CDR3 has 14 residues.